This T cell receptor beta chain was found in a study of response to subunit inactivated influenza vaccine. One entry per CDR3 protein, called by TCRdb with MiXCR from the RT-PCR reads. The sample lists over 150,000 distinct CDR3 sequences, about 11% occurring once. The J segment lost 2 bases and the V segment lost 4 bases, leaving 4 bases of the junction unmatched. Germline V gene sequence: CDR1 SGHVS, CDR2 FNYEAQ. The CDR3 has 17 residues. This clonotype was detected a few times. The chain uses TRBV7-6 and TRBJ2-3; TRBD2 agrees at 15 bases. Sample: non-naive T cells sorted from PBMCs, taken around seven weeks after vaccination. The sequence was obtained from a man aged 50 to 59 who received an inactivated influenza vaccine. DNA for the CDR3: TGTGCCAGCAGCTACGGACTAGCGGGGGGGCTCACAGATACGCAGTATTTT. Protein sequence: CASSYGLAGGLTDTQYF.